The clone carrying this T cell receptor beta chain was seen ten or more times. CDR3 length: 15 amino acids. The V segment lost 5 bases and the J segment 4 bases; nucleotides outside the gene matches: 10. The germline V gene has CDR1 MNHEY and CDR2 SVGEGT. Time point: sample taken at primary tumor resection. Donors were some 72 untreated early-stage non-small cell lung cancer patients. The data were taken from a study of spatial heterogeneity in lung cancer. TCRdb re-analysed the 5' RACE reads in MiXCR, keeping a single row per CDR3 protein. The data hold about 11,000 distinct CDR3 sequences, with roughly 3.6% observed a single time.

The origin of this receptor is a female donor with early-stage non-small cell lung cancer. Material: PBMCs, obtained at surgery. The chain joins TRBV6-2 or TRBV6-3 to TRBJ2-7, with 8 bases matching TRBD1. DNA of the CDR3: TGTGCCAGCAGTCATCGCGGACAGGGCGGGTACGAGCAGTACTTC. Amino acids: CASSHRGQGGYEQYF.